Following are 3 T cell receptor beta chains from one sample sequenced in a study of response to subunit inactivated influenza vaccine. In TCRdb, the RT-PCR reads were re-called with MiXCR into one record per CDR3 protein. The sample carries about 700,000 distinct CDR3 sequences, approximately 15% recorded once. Here the sequenced sample was PBMCs from blood, taken less than 15 days before vaccination. The receptors come from a man between 50 and 59 years old who received an inactivated influenza vaccine.

This clonotype showed up many times. The chain uses TRBV20-1 and TRBJ2-7; 12 bases agree with TRBD2. Germline CDR1 DFQATT, CDR2 SNEGSKA (reference sequence). V gave up 3 bases and J gave up 2 bases; unmatched junction bases: 8. CDR3 length equals 16 residues. CDR3 in DNA: TGCAGTGCTAGGCCTAGCGGGAGGGATAGGACCTACGAGCAGTACTTC. As protein: CSARPSGRDRTYEQYF.

This clonotype was seen many times. This chain links TRBV6-2 or TRBV6-3 with TRBJ2-3; D possibly corresponds to TRBD2 (5 bases). CDR3 length: 13 residues. The ends were cut back, 4 bases at V and 6 bases at J, with 11 bases in the middle. Germline loops: CDR1 MNHEY, CDR2 SVGEGT. DNA of the CDR3: TGTGCCAGCAGTTTCAGCGGTATCGATACGCAGTATTTT. This translates into CASSFSGIDTQYF.

The gene calls are TRBV4-1 and TRBJ1-2; D might be TRBD1 (6 bases). Germline values: CDR1 MGHRA, CDR2 YSYEKL. The CDR3 covers 15 residues. V was pared by 1 base and J by 6 bases, with 15 bases between. CDR3 sequence (DNA): TGCGCCAGCAGCCAAGTCCCGGGGGCCCTTCATGGCTACACCTTC. Encoded protein: CASSQVPGALHGYTF.